This T cell receptor (beta chain) is from a study of cytotoxic CD8 clonotypes in ibrutinib-treated CLL. Study-level information: Samples averaged approximately 260,000 productive templates and approximately 100,000 productive rearrangements.

CDR1 LNHDA and CDR2 SQIVND come from the germline V gene (reference sequence). This CDR3 spans 15 amino acids. The junction had 6 bases not matched to a gene; V was cut back by 6 bases and J by 5 bases. The sequencing depth, 1 in 200,000 to 1 in 1 million T cells, was the target. This table comes from immunoSEQ multiplex PCR, and its TCRdb copy is limited to in-frame clones, with some not included. The table has 250,000 to 350,000 clones, around 69% seen once. V and J are TRBV19 and TRBJ2-2; TRBD2 matches at 10 bases. The input for sequencing was PBMCs, taken at disease progression, from a patient treated with ibrutinib. This TCR came from a human donor with chronic lymphocytic leukemia. CDR3 sequence reads: CASRLGLAATGELFF. CDR3 bases: TGTGCCAGTAGACTAGGACTAGCGGCAACCGGGGAGCTGTTTTTT.